A single sample is the source of the 28 T cell receptor beta chains below, sequenced in a study of T cells in Graves' hyperthyroidism and ophthalmopathy. Amplified TCR beta CDR3 regions derived from RNA transcripts. The HTBI set primed first-round TCR CDR3 RT-PCR. One entry per CDR3 protein, called by TCRdb with MiXCR from the multiplex PCR reads. The sample consists of approximately 520,000 distinct CDR3 sequences, 24% of them appearing once. The sequencing input was blood. The receptors here all came from a woman aged 25 to 45 with Graves' ophthalmopathy.

This clonotype was observed at least ten times. The chain couples TRBV19 to TRBJ1-2; no definite D call. This CDR3 spans 14 amino acids. The germline V gene has CDR1 LNHDA and CDR2 SQIVND (reference sequence). V was pared by 3 bases and J by 2 bases, with 10 bases between. The CDR3 sequence: CASSIGGRNYGYTF. In nucleotides, the CDR3 is TGTGCCAGTAGTATTGGCGGCAGGAACTATGGCTACACCTTC.

The chain couples TRBV15 to TRBJ2-5; D is uncertain. Deletions cut 2 bases from V and 7 bases from J, with 11 bases between. In germline, CDR1 is LNHNV, CDR2 YYDKDF (reference sequence). This CDR3 region has 13 residues. CDR3 in DNA: TGTGCCACCAGCAGAAACAAAGACGGGACCCAGTACTTC. It specifies CATSRNKDGTQYF.

This clonotype was counted at least ten times. Sequence at one end of the junction differs from germline and may be a read error. V is TRBV7-8 and J is TRBJ2-4; D is possibly TRBD2 (6 bases). The CDR3 consists of 15 residues. The germline CDR1 and CDR2 sequences are SGHVS and FQNEAQ. CDR3 region: CASSQRREWGNIKYF. Here the CDR3 DNA reads TGTGCCAGCAGTCAAAGGCGGGAATGGGGAAACATTAAGTACTTC.

This clonotype was seen repeatedly, ten times or more. The chain joins TRBV5-6 to TRBJ1-1; TRBD1 is a possible D gene (6 bases). Germline V gene lookup returns CDR1 SGHDT and CDR2 YYEEEE. The CDR3 loop spans 16 amino acids. V gave up 2 bases and J gave up 0 bases, with 14 bases separating them. Here the CDR3 reads CASSFIDRPMNTEAFF. The CDR3, as DNA: TGTGCCAGCAGCTTTATTGACAGGCCCATGAACACTGAAGCTTTCTTT.

This clonotype showed up many times. The V and J genes are TRBV4-2 and TRBJ1-1, with a weak D call TRBD1 (5 bases). This CDR3 comprises 16 residues. Per the germline V gene, CDR1 is LGHNA and CDR2 is YNFKEQ. Trimming cost V 2 bases and J 1 base, with 14 bases left between them. Here the CDR3 DNA reads TGTGCCAGCAGCCAAAACGGAGGGGTGTGGAACACTGAAGCTTTCTTT. Translation gives CASSQNGGVWNTEAFF.

The CDR3 is CASSFTFGQETQYF. The DNA for the CDR3 is TGTGCCAGCAGCTTCACGTTTGGGCAAGAGACCCAGTACTTC. The chain links TRBV11-2 to TRBJ2-5; no definite D call. CDR3 length: 14 residues. CDR1 is SGHAT, CDR2 FQNNGV, per germline. Trimming took off 3 bases at V and 2 bases at J, with 10 bases between the two ends.

This clonotype has a count of ten or more. This chain uses TRBV6-2 or TRBV6-3 with TRBJ1-5, with TRBD1 as a possible D gene (5 bases). Trimming took 4 bases from V and 6 from J, leaving 13 bases between them. Germline values: CDR1 MNHEY, CDR2 SVGEGT. This CDR3 is built from 14 residues. The DNA of the CDR3 is TGTGCCAGCAGTTGGGGCAGGGAGATTCAGCCCCAGCATTTT. Translated: CASSWGREIQPQHF.

By proportion, this clonotype is medium-sized. V gene TRBV6-5 combines with J gene TRBJ2-7; D perhaps matches TRBD1 (6 bases). The CDR3 length is 14 residues. V was shortened by 2 bases and J by 2 bases, with 10 bases between the two germline ends. Germline CDR1 is MNHEY and CDR2 is SVGAGI. CDR3 in DNA: TGTGCCAGCAGTTACGGGGACAAAACCTACGAGCAGTACTTC. It codes for CASSYGDKTYEQYF.

There are many counts of this clonotype. This chain links TRBV6-2 or TRBV6-3 with TRBJ1-1, with 8 bases aligning to TRBD1. The trim removed 6 bases at V and 4 bases at J, leaving 13 bases unmatched. The CDR3 is 16 amino acids. Germline lookup yields CDR1 MNHEY and CDR2 SVGEGT. The chain's CDR3 is CASSQTSGQVSTEAFF. The CDR3 DNA follows: TGTGCCAGCAGCCAGACTTCGGGACAGGTTAGCACTGAAGCTTTCTTT.

There are many counts of this clonotype. The chain is built from TRBV20-1 and TRBJ2-7; TRBD1 aligns across 7 bases. CDR1 and CDR2 (germline): DFQATT, SNEGSKA (reference sequence). There are 12 residues in the CDR3. V lost 6 bases, J lost 1 base, and 3 bases stayed unmatched. CDR3 sequence: CSAPGQSYEQYF. CDR3 coding DNA: TGCAGTGCCCCGGGACAGTCCTACGAGCAGTACTTC.

The chain carries TRBV28 and TRBJ2-5, with 8 bases fitting TRBD1. This CDR3 region has 15 residues. In germline, CDR1 is MDHEN, CDR2 SYDVKM. V lost 6 bases, J lost 2 bases, and 8 bases stayed unmatched. DNA for the CDR3: TGTGCCAGCAGCTCACAATACAGGGGGCAAGAGACCCAGTACTTC. Its translation: CASSSQYRGQETQYF.

The gene calls are TRBV12-3 or TRBV12-4 and TRBJ2-6, with a possible D match to TRBD1 (5 bases). The V and J ends lost 6 bases and 4 bases respectively, with 13 bases between them. The CDR3 covers 15 residues. The CDR3 region has the DNA TGTGCCAGCAGCTACAGGACCTCGGGGGCCAACGTCCTGACTTTC. Amino acid sequence: CASSYRTSGANVLTF.

This clonotype showed up just a few times. The V call is TRBV7-9, the J call TRBJ1-2; D unresolved. This CDR3 region has 13 residues. The V and J ends lost 5 bases and 4 bases respectively, with 11 bases between them. Per germline, CDR1 SEHNR and CDR2 FQNEAQ (reference sequence). The CDR3 sequence is CASSREGRYGYTF. Here the CDR3 DNA reads TGTGCCAGCAGCCGGGAGGGTCGCTATGGCTACACCTTC.

This clonotype was detected only a few times. The gene calls are TRBV19 and TRBJ1-1; D gene uncertain. Between the trimmed V and J ends, which lost 7 bases and 5 bases, there was a span of 23 bases. The CDR3 consists of 16 residues. Germline V lookup: CDR1 LNHDA, CDR2 SQIVND (reference sequence). The CDR3 bases are TGTGCCAGTACCCGGAGGACGCCTTTTAAAGATACTGAAGCTTTCTTT. This codes for CASTRRTPFKDTEAFF.

This clonotype has ten or more counts. V usage is TRBV19 and J usage is TRBJ1-2; a possible D gene is TRBD1 (5 bases). This CDR3 has 14 residues. CDR1 is LNHDA and CDR2 is SQIVND in the germline V gene (reference sequence). V was cut by 6 bases and J by 4 bases, with 15 bases left in between. CDR3 loop: CASSRGDGSYGYTF. The CDR3 coding sequence is TGTGCCAGTAGCCGGGGGGACGGGAGCTATGGCTACACCTTC.

CDR3 sequence reads: CASSLGTGGEQPQHF. CDR3 DNA sequence: TGTGCCAGCAGTTTAGGTACAGGGGGCGAACAGCCCCAGCATTTT. This rearrangement joins TRBV12-3 or TRBV12-4 to TRBJ1-5; TRBD1 matches at 9 bases. The CDR3 consists of 15 residues. The trim removed 1 base at V and 7 bases at J, leaving 5 bases unmatched.

V usage is TRBV2 and J usage is TRBJ1-1; D is perhaps TRBD1 (5 bases). The V end lost 8 bases, the J end lost 4 bases, and 20 bases lay between the germline ends. Germline CDR1 and CDR2: SNHLY and FYNNEI. This CDR3 has 15 amino acids. DNA of the CDR3: TGTGCCAGCGTGGGGATGGGGCAGGGAGGCACTGAAGCTTTCTTT. Translating gives CASVGMGQGGTEAFF.

This chain joins TRBV6-1 and TRBJ1-1; 7 bases agree with TRBD1. The CDR3 spans 14 residues. V lost 6 bases and J lost 5; bases outside the gene matches: 9. Germline V gives CDR1 MNHNS, CDR2 SASEGT. The CDR3 reads CASRGTTGWTEAFF. The CDR3 region has the DNA TGTGCCAGCAGGGGAACGACAGGGTGGACTGAAGCTTTCTTT.

This clonotype was recorded at least ten times. A much larger clone lies one base from this, so it may be a read error. V and J are TRBV11-2 and TRBJ2-4; D remains unclear. This CDR3 comprises 11 residues. Germline CDR1 is SGHAT and CDR2 is FQNNGV. CDR3 sequence (DNA): TGTGCCAGCAGCTTGAGGCTCATTAAGTACTTC. It encodes CASSLRLIKYF.

This clonotype showed up just a few times. The chain is built from TRBV7-2 and TRBJ2-7; TRBD2 matches 8 bases. V lost 4 bases and J lost 11; bases outside the gene matches: 10. The CDR3 is 13 amino acids. Germline V gene lookup returns CDR1 SGHTA and CDR2 FQGNSA. This CDR3 is CASSSGGQETKYF. The CDR3 DNA follows: TGTGCCAGCAGCTCGGGGGGGCAAGAGACCAAGTACTTC.

This rearrangement joins TRBV11-2 to TRBJ1-6; 7 bases line up with TRBD1. Per germline, CDR1 SGHAT and CDR2 FQNNGV. V gave up 7 bases and J gave up 9 bases; unmatched junction bases: 9. CDR3 length: 14 amino acids. The CDR3 nucleotides are TGTGCCAGCAACCCGGGACAGCAGTTTTCACCCCTCCACTTT. Its protein is CASNPGQQFSPLHF.

As regards this clonotype: A much larger clone differs by one base, so this may be a read error. V usage is TRBV3-1 and J usage is TRBJ1-2; D might be TRBD1 (5 bases). The CDR3 spans 14 residues. V was clipped by 1 base and J by 4 bases, with 10 bases between them. Germline V gene data show CDR1 as LGHDT and CDR2 as YNNKEL (reference sequence). CDR3: CASSQGAGSYGYTF. The CDR3 nucleotides read TGTGCCAGCAGCCAAGGGGCAGGGAGCTATGGCTACACCTTC.

This clonotype has ten or more counts. V is TRBV7-6 and J is TRBJ2-5; possibly TRBD1 for D (5 bases). Deletions cut 5 bases from V and 7 bases from J, with 11 bases between. This CDR3 is 12 amino acids long. From germline, CDR1 is SGHVS and CDR2 FNYEAQ. CDR3 in DNA: TGTGCCAGCAGCCCAAACCAGGGGACCCAGTACTTC. This sequence encodes CASSPNQGTQYF.

About this clonotype itself: Here the CDR3 omits its conserved ending phenylalanine or tryptophan, so a read error is the likely source. This chain connects TRBV18 to TRBJ1-1, with a weak D call TRBD1 (5 bases). Deletions cut 5 bases from V and 2 bases from J, with 9 bases between. There are 13 residues in the CDR3. The V gene's germline CDR1 is KGHSH and CDR2 LQKENI. In DNA form, the CDR3 reads TGTGCCAGCTCAGGGGGAATTAACACTGAAGCTTTCTCT. Protein product: CASSGGINTEAFS.

This clonotype has more than one count but fewer than ten. The chain has TRBV27 and TRBJ2-7; TRBD2 agrees at 15 bases. The CDR3 is made up of 18 amino acids. CDR1 is MNHEY, CDR2 SMNVEV, per germline (reference sequence). Unmatched junction bases numbered 8, after V lost 5 bases and J lost 0 bases. CDR3 amino acids: CASSITGLAGGSSYEQYF. The DNA of the CDR3 is TGTGCCAGCAGTATTACAGGACTAGCGGGGGGGAGCTCCTACGAGCAGTACTTC.

This clonotype appeared many times. V is TRBV6-5 and J is TRBJ1-1; D ambiguous. Germline loops: CDR1 MNHEY, CDR2 SVGAGI. V dropped 2 bases and J dropped 1 base, with 11 bases sitting between them. The CDR3 extends over 15 amino acids. CDR3 bases: TGTGCCAGCAGTTACGGGCCAGGAGAGAACACTGAAGCTTTCTTT. The encoded protein is CASSYGPGENTEAFF.

This clonotype was observed at least ten times. This rearrangement joins TRBV12-3 or TRBV12-4 to TRBJ1-6, with no clear D. V lost 4 bases and J lost 9, with 10 bases in between. The CDR3 is 13 residues long. CDR3 protein: CASSYRDISPLHF. CDR3 sequence (DNA): TGTGCCAGCAGTTACCGGGATATTTCACCCCTCCACTTT.

At least ten counts were recorded for this clonotype. The chain combines TRBV27 with TRBJ1-3; 8 nucleotides agree with TRBD1. Losses at the gene ends were 7 bases for V and 2 bases for J; bases not matched to a gene: 7. Per germline, CDR1 MNHEY and CDR2 SMNVEV (reference sequence). There are 15 residues in the CDR3. CDR3 bases: TGTGCCAGCAAGGAGATGACAGGGGCTGGAAACACCATATATTTT. Translated, it gives CASKEMTGAGNTIYF.